This entry lists 32 T cell receptor beta chains sequenced from one sample in a study of cytomegalovirus exposure and HLA in healthy donors. Primers for the PCR totalled 60 Vbeta and 13 Jbeta. The table came from immunoSEQ multiplex PCR; TCRdb's copy has only in-frame clones and leaves some out. Seen here are 190,000 or so clones, 80% to 85% observed once, and the top ten hold about 1.6%. The specimen sequenced was PBMCs. These receptors all stem from a man aged 45-65 years in good health and CMV-seronegative.

J is TRBJ2-1 and V is TRBV7-9; 12 bases agree with TRBD2. The V and J ends lost 5 bases and 7 bases, in that order; junction bases with no gene match: 6. The germline V gene encodes CDR1 SEHNR and CDR2 FQNEAQ (reference sequence). There are 15 residues in the CDR3. The CDR3 protein is CASSPTSGSLNEQFF. The DNA of the CDR3 is TGTGCCAGCAGCCCGACTAGCGGGAGCCTGAATGAGCAGTTCTTC. The variable domain in full, with the rest retrieved from reference TRBV7-9 and TRBJ2-1, is DTGVSQNPRHKITKRGQNVTFRCDPISEHNRLYWYRQTLGQGPEFLTYFQNEAQLEKSRLLSDRFSAERPKGSFSTLEIQRTEQGDSAMYLCASSPTSGSLNEQFFGPGTRLTVL.

The V call is TRBV7-9, the J call TRBJ2-3; D possibly corresponds to TRBD1 (7 bases). The length of the CDR3 is 15 residues. V shed 5 bases and J shed 5 bases, with 17 bases lying between them. Germline assignment: CDR1 SEHNR and CDR2 FQNEAQ (reference sequence). This CDR3 reads CASSAQGRLGDTQYF. In nucleotides, the CDR3 is TGTGCCAGCAGCGCACAGGGGAGGTTAGGAGATACGCAGTATTTT.

The V call is TRBV2, the J call TRBJ2-3; D gene unclear. V lost 6 bases and J 2 bases, leaving 6 bases between the germline ends. The CDR3 loop spans 12 amino acids. The germline CDR1 and CDR2 sequences are SNHLY and FYNNEI. The CDR3 DNA follows: TGTGCCAGCAGGGCAGACACAGATACGCAGTATTTT. This gives the protein CASRADTDTQYF.

The rearrangement links TRBV19 to TRBJ1-6; the match to TRBD1 covers 8 bases. This CDR3 contains 13 residues. Per germline, CDR1 LNHDA and CDR2 SQIVND (reference sequence). Trimming removed 4 bases from V and 9 bases from J; junction bases left unmatched: 2. The CDR3 region is CASSKDRGSPLHF. The CDR3 DNA reads TGTGCCAGTAGTAAAGACAGGGGTTCACCCCTCCACTTT.

The rearrangement uses TRBV5-1 and TRBJ2-3; 8 bases are shared with TRBD2. Germline V CDR1 and CDR2: SGHRS, YFSETQ. The CDR3 covers 16 residues. The junction had 9 bases not matched to a gene; V was cut back by 4 bases and J by 2 bases. CDR3 in amino acids: CASSRVGGGLTDTQYF. As DNA, the CDR3 is TGCGCCAGCAGCAGGGTTGGCGGGGGGCTCACAGATACGCAGTATTTT.

CDR3 loop: CASRQAPQVQVSNQPQHF. The CDR3 DNA sequence: TGTGCCAGTAGGCAGGCCCCACAGGTACAGGTTAGCAATCAGCCCCAGCATTTT. V and J are TRBV19 and TRBJ1-5; TRBD1 is a possible D gene (5 bases). This CDR3 is built from 18 residues. Trimming took off 6 bases at V and 0 bases at J, with 21 bases between the two ends. Germline V gene sequence: CDR1 LNHDA, CDR2 SQIVND (reference sequence).

This chain connects TRBV19 to TRBJ2-1; TRBD1 matches at 7 bases. The CDR3 covers 16 residues. The germline V gene has CDR1 LNHDA and CDR2 SQIVND (reference sequence). The junction had 10 bases not matched to a gene; V was cut back by 6 bases and J by 2 bases. The chain's CDR3 is CASRPTGVSTYNEQFF. The DNA of the CDR3 is TGTGCCAGTAGGCCAACAGGGGTTTCTACCTACAATGAGCAGTTCTTC.

This rearrangement joins TRBV5-8 to TRBJ2-2; D gene unclear. Germline V gene data show CDR1 as SGHTS and CDR2 as YDEGEE. Trimming removed 2 bases at V and 5 bases at J, with 10 bases between. This CDR3 is 14 amino acids long. CDR3 coding DNA: TGTGCCAGCAGCTTAAAATTACTGACCGGGGAGCTGTTTTTT. It codes for CASSLKLLTGELFF.

This CDR3 reads CSVSSGANTQYF. The CDR3 nucleotides read TGCAGCGTGAGCAGCGGGGCCAATACGCAGTATTTT. V gene TRBV29-1 combines with J gene TRBJ2-3; 7 bases align to TRBD2. Germline V gene lookup returns CDR1 SQVTM and CDR2 ANQGSEA. Losses at the gene ends were 6 bases for V and 7 bases for J; bases not matched to a gene: 7. The CDR3 is made up of 12 amino acids.

The genes are TRBV5-1 and TRBJ1-2; TRBD1 might be the D (6 bases). The CDR3 covers 15 residues. Between the trimmed V and J ends, which lost 4 bases and 1 base, there was a span of 14 bases. The V gene's germline CDR1 is SGHRS and CDR2 YFSETQ. Here the CDR3 DNA reads TGCGCCAGCAGCGTACAGGGTTCGGTTAACTATGGCTACACCTTC. This encodes CASSVQGSVNYGYTF.

The genes are TRBV19 and TRBJ2-1, with 10 bases lining up with TRBD1. Germline CDR1 reads LNHDA; CDR2 reads SQIVND (reference sequence). Trimming took 6 bases from V and 8 from J; bases not matched to a gene: 4. The CDR3 has 13 residues. CDR3 region: CASRGQGFDEQFF. CDR3 nucleotide sequence: TGTGCCAGTAGGGGACAGGGGTTCGATGAGCAGTTCTTC. The full variable domain, with the rest looked up from reference TRBV19 and TRBJ2-1, is DGGITQSPKYLFRKEGQNVTLSCEQNLNHDAMYWYRQDPGQGLRLIYYSQIVNDFQKGDIAEGYSVSREKKESFPLTVTSAQKNPTAFYLCASRGQGFDEQFFGPGTRLTVL.

The sample holds a few counts of this clone. The rearrangement uses TRBV4-1 and TRBJ1-2; TRBD1 aligns across 10 bases. Germline V CDR1 and CDR2: MGHRA, YSYEKL. V was pared by 4 bases and J by 4 bases, with 3 bases of the junction left unmatched. This CDR3 spans 14 amino acids. The CDR3 loop reads CASSPDRGLYGYTF. DNA for the CDR3: TGCGCCAGCAGCCCCGACAGGGGGCTCTATGGCTACACCTTC.

The count of this clone is one. V is TRBV12-2 and J is TRBJ1-5; TRBD1 reflects the table's D call only, with no check against the DNA. TRBV12-2 is flagged as a pseudogene. This CDR3 has 14 residues. The DNA of the CDR3 is TGTGCAGGAAACAGGGGGGACTTTAATCAGCCCCAGCATTTT. Amino acids: CAGNRGDFNQPQHF.

CDR3 residues: CASSVDRVPYEQYF. The DNA for the CDR3 is TGTGCCAGCAGCGTGGACAGGGTTCCCTACGAGCAGTACTTC. The chain links TRBV9 to TRBJ2-7, with 8 bases fitting TRBD1. The CDR3 has 14 amino acids. Trimming took 2 bases from V and 2 from J; bases not matched to a gene: 3. CDR1 is SGDLS, CDR2 YYNGEE, per germline.

The chain couples TRBV4-1 to TRBJ2-3; no reliable D call. The CDR3 consists of 15 residues. V shed 0 bases and J shed 0 bases, with 7 bases lying between them. Germline CDR1 is MGHRA and CDR2 is YSYEKL. CDR3 residues: CASSQDWHSTDTQYF. CDR3 bases: TGCGCCAGCAGCCAAGATTGGCACAGCACAGATACGCAGTATTTT.

V usage is TRBV7-3 and J usage is TRBJ2-7; TRBD2 matches 7 bases. Per the germline V gene, CDR1 is SGHTA and CDR2 is FQGTGA. Trimming at V came to 0 bases and at J to 1 base, leaving 6 bases not matched to a gene. The CDR3 runs to 16 residues. CDR3 nucleotides: TGTGCCAGCAGCTTAACCGCGGGAGCAGGTTCCTACGAGCAGTACTTC. Protein product: CASSLTAGAGSYEQYF.

The chain employs TRBV30 and TRBJ2-3; 7 bases map to TRBD2. CDR1 is GTSNPN and CDR2 is SVGIG in the germline V gene (reference sequence). The CDR3 extends over 15 amino acids. With V trimmed by 3 bases and J by 4 bases, 10 bases remained unmatched. As DNA, the CDR3 is TGTGCCTGGAGGCGGGGTTCGGCGGGAGCAGATACGCAGTATTTT. Its protein is CAWRRGSAGADTQYF.

The chain uses TRBV11-2 and TRBJ2-1, with 8 bases aligning to TRBD2. Germline CDR1 reads SGHAT; CDR2 reads FQNNGV. After removal of 5 bases from V and 8 bases from J, the junction contained 14 bases not matched to a gene. This CDR3 has 16 residues. The CDR3 DNA sequence: TGTGCCAGCAGCCCACGAGGTAGCGGGATCTTGCATGAGCAGTTCTTC. Protein product: CASSPRGSGILHEQFF.

V and J are TRBV6-6 and TRBJ2-5; D call uncertain. CDR1 MNHNY and CDR2 SVGAGI come from the germline V gene (reference sequence). The V end lost 6 bases, the J end lost 2 bases, and 10 bases lay between the germline ends. The CDR3 length is 13 residues. The CDR3 sequence is CASSLTAQETQYF. The DNA for the CDR3 is TGTGCCAGCAGCCTTACCGCGCAAGAGACCCAGTACTTC.

The chain joins TRBV7-8 to TRBJ2-1; the D gene is possibly TRBD2 (5 bases). In germline, CDR1 is SGHVS, CDR2 FQNEAQ. The CDR3 is made up of 14 amino acids. Trimming cost V 10 bases and J 1 base, with 14 bases left between them. Here the CDR3 reads CAIRRQLSYNEQFF. The CDR3 coding sequence is TGTGCCATCAGGAGGCAATTATCCTACAATGAGCAGTTCTTC. The variable domain in full, completed from reference TRBV7-8 and TRBJ2-1, reads GAGVSQSPRYKVAKRGQDVALRCDPISGHVSLFWYQQALGQGPEFLTYFQNEAQLDKSGLPSDRFFAERPEGSVSTLKIQRTQQEDSAVYLCAIRRQLSYNEQFFGPGTRLTVL.

This chain joins TRBV6-5 and TRBJ2-5, with unresolved D. Per germline, CDR1 MNHEY and CDR2 SVGAGI. V was cut by 8 bases and J by 6 bases, with 10 bases left in between. The CDR3 sequence is 11 residues long. The DNA of the CDR3 is TGTGCCAGCTCCGGTATCAAGACCCAGTACTTC. Protein product: CASSGIKTQYF.

The V gene is TRBV6-5, the J gene TRBJ2-5; tentatively, D is TRBD2 (5 bases). V was clipped by 0 bases and J by 5 bases, with 10 bases between them. The CDR3 runs to 14 residues. Per the germline V gene, CDR1 is MNHEY and CDR2 is SVGAGI. CDR3 DNA: TGTGCCAGCAGTTACTCGTTGCGAGGGGAGACCCAGTACTTC. Protein: CASSYSLRGETQYF.

The CDR3 reads CASSLQRGVTETQYF. DNA of the CDR3: TGTGCCAGCAGCCTACAGCGGGGGGTCACGGAGACCCAGTACTTC. The V call is TRBV7-2, the J call TRBJ2-5; TRBD2 matches 9 bases. V lost 5 bases to trimming and J lost 5 bases; unmatched junction nucleotides: 9. CDR3 size: 15 residues. From germline, CDR1 is SGHTA and CDR2 FQGNSA.

The chain employs TRBV11-1 and TRBJ1-1; D is perhaps TRBD1 (5 bases). The V gene's germline CDR1 is SGHAT and CDR2 FQDESV (reference sequence). V dropped 0 bases and J dropped 7 bases, with 15 bases sitting between them. The CDR3 runs 15 residues. This chain's CDR3 is CASSLAGTRGYEAFF. DNA for the CDR3: TGTGCCAGCAGCTTAGCCGGGACTCGAGGCTATGAAGCTTTCTTT.

This chain links TRBV11-2 with TRBJ1-2, with D possibly TRBD1 on 6 matching bases. Trimming took 5 bases from V and 0 from J, leaving 19 bases between them. The CDR3 length is 17 residues. From germline, CDR1 is SGHAT and CDR2 FQNNGV. CDR3 nucleotide sequence: TGTGCCAGCAGCCCCCGGGACAACCCCCTCTCTAACTATGGCTACACCTTC. It specifies CASSPRDNPLSNYGYTF.

The V and J genes are TRBV7-9 and TRBJ2-6; TRBD1 might be the D (5 bases). The length of the CDR3 is 17 residues. In germline, CDR1 is SEHNR, CDR2 FQNEAQ (reference sequence). Trimming shortened V by 2 bases and J by 4 bases, and 15 bases separated the two germline ends. This chain's CDR3 is CASSLRQGVRGANVLTF. The CDR3 region has the DNA TGTGCCAGCAGCTTAAGGCAGGGCGTAAGGGGGGCCAACGTCCTGACTTTC.

V and J are TRBV25-1 and TRBJ2-6; D remains ambiguous. CDR1 is MGHDK, CDR2 SYGVNS, per germline. V was pared by 3 bases and J by 0 bases, with 6 bases between. This CDR3 contains 15 residues. The DNA of the CDR3 is TGTGCCAGCAGTGAGGGCAACTCTGGGGCCAACGTCCTGACTTTC. It is translated as CASSEGNSGANVLTF.

The chain joins TRBV27 to TRBJ1-1; D might be TRBD1 (6 bases). Trimming took 4 bases from V and 2 from J, leaving 20 bases between them. CDR3 size: 17 residues. Germline V gene lookup returns CDR1 MNHEY and CDR2 SMNVEV (reference sequence). CDR3 DNA: TGTGCCAGCAGTTCCCCGGGCAGGGGTCTCTCTAACACTGAAGCTTTCTTT. It specifies CASSSPGRGLSNTEAFF.

Notes on this clone: At one end, the junction sequence differs from germline, possibly due to a read error. Other DNA sequences in the same sample also yield this CDR3. The chain has TRBV5-5 and TRBJ1-5; D is unresolved. The germline gives CDR1 SGHKS, CDR2 YYEKEE (reference sequence). This CDR3 has 14 residues. The CDR3 DNA is TGTGCCAGCACCCTGGACTGGAGCAATCAGCCTCAGCATTTT. Translating gives CASTLDWSNQPQHF.

J is TRBJ2-7 and V is TRBV28; TRBD2 aligns across 15 bases. The germline V gene has CDR1 MDHEN and CDR2 SYDVKM. J lost 4 bases, V lost 5 bases, and 12 bases had no gene match. This CDR3 spans 18 amino acids. The CDR3 nucleotides read TGTGCCAGCAGTCCGAAGTTCGGGACTAGCGGGAGGTCTTACGAGCAGTACTTC. Encoded protein: CASSPKFGTSGRSYEQYF. Variable domain in full (rest from reference TRBV28 and TRBJ2-7): DVKVTQSSRYLVKRTGEKVFLECVQDMDHENMFWYRQDPGLGLRLIYFSYDVKMKEKGDIPEGYSVSREKKERFSLILESASTNQTSMYLCASSPKFGTSGRSYEQYFGPGTRLTVT.

The J gene is TRBJ2-7, the V gene TRBV18; 7 bases map to TRBD2. Unmatched junction bases numbered 16, after V lost 6 bases and J lost 5 bases. This CDR3 comprises 16 residues. The germline gives CDR1 KGHSH, CDR2 LQKENI. CDR3 in amino acids: CASSPGLASGDHEQYF. CDR3 in DNA: TGTGCCAGCTCCCCAGGTCTGGCTAGCGGTGACCACGAGCAGTACTTC. Combining the CDR3 with reference TRBV18 and TRBJ2-7 gives the whole variable domain NAGVMQNPRHLVRRRGQEARLRCSPMKGHSHVYWYRQLPEEGLKFMVYLQKENIIDESGMPKERFSAEFPKEGPSILRIQQVVRGDSAAYFCASSPGLASGDHEQYFGPGTRLTVT.

J is TRBJ1-5 and V is TRBV18; D uncertain. Trimming took 3 bases from V and 3 from J, leaving 15 bases between them. Germline CDR1 KGHSH, CDR2 LQKENI. The CDR3 has 16 amino acids. This CDR3 is CASSPVGNRDNQPQHF. DNA of the CDR3: TGTGCCAGCTCACCGGTGGGAAATCGGGACAATCAGCCCCAGCATTTT.